These 15 T cell receptor beta chains came from one sample sequenced in a study of T cell responses to AZD1222 COVID-19 vaccine. Here immunoSEQ multiplex PCR was the method, and the copy in TCRdb shows in-frame clones only, minus some. The sample has tens of thousands of clones; roughly 80% are singletons. This material consisted of peripheral blood, taken 28 days after the second AZD1222 dose. These receptors were obtained from an adult who received the AZD1222 COVID-19 vaccine.

This clone was counted only a few times. The genes are TRBV24-1 and TRBJ2-1, with TRBD1 matching 8 bases. The CDR3 has 15 amino acids. Trimming at V came to 4 bases and at J to 7 bases, leaving 8 bases not matched to a gene. The germline V gene encodes CDR1 KGHDR and CDR2 SFDVKD. CDR3 DNA sequence: TGTGCCACCAGTGACCACCTGGACAGGGAGAATGAGCAGTTCTTC. This translates into CATSDHLDRENEQFF.

The chain joins TRBV6-5 to TRBJ2-1; D is undetermined. The CDR3 is 11 residues long. Trimming pared 6 bases from V and 5 bases from J, leaving 5 bases between. Germline assignment: CDR1 MNHEY and CDR2 SVGAGI. The CDR3 is CASRSNNEQFF. Written as DNA, the CDR3 is TGTGCCAGCAGGTCTAACAATGAGCAGTTCTTC.

The V call is TRBV4-2, the J call TRBJ1-5; D unclear. V gave up 4 bases and J gave up 0 bases, with 10 bases separating them. The V gene's germline CDR1 is LGHNA and CDR2 YNFKEQ. This CDR3 spans 15 amino acids. The CDR3 DNA is TGTGCCAGCAGCCCCTGGGGAGATAGCAATCAGCCCCAGCATTTT. Its translation is CASSPWGDSNQPQHF.

This clone was counted once. The chain combines TRBV2 with TRBJ2-3, with 10 bases identical to TRBD1. Germline V gene lookup returns CDR1 SNHLY and CDR2 FYNNEI. The V and J ends lost 8 bases and 0 bases, in that order; junction bases with no gene match: 2. This CDR3 is 14 amino acids long. Here the CDR3 reads CASSGQGSTDTQYF. The CDR3 nucleotides are TGTGCCAGCTCGGGACAGGGGAGCACAGATACGCAGTATTTT.

The chain is built from TRBV7-2 and TRBJ1-5; D is unresolved. Between the trimmed V and J ends, which lost 6 bases and 1 base, there was a span of 4 bases. The CDR3 has 12 amino acids. CDR1 is SGHTA, CDR2 FQGNSA, per germline. CDR3 DNA: TGTGCCAGCAGATCCAGCAATCAGCCCCAGCATTTT. This translates into CASRSSNQPQHF.

This clone has more than one count but fewer than ten. This chain links TRBV4-3 with TRBJ2-1; 8 bases align to TRBD2. The V and J ends lost 0 bases and 15 bases, in that order; junction bases with no gene match: 10. Germline V lookup: CDR1 LGHNA, CDR2 YSLEER. The CDR3 totals 14 residues. CDR3 sequence: CASSQEVAGGFPFF. The DNA of the CDR3 is TGCGCCAGCAGCCAAGAGGTTGCGGGAGGTTTCCCGTTCTTC.

This chain links TRBV2 with TRBJ2-1; TRBD2 agrees at 8 bases. Germline CDR1 and CDR2: SNHLY and FYNNEI. With V trimmed by 4 bases and J by 1 base, 6 bases remained unmatched. The CDR3 consists of 16 residues. CDR3 bases: TGTGCCAGCAGTGCCGGCGGGGGGCGGTCCTACAATGAGCAGTTCTTC. Protein: CASSAGGGRSYNEQFF. The full variable domain, its missing parts supplied by reference TRBV2 and TRBJ2-1, is EPEVTQTPSHQVTQMGQEVILRCVPISNHLYFYWYRQILGQKVEFLVSFYNNEISEKSEIFDDQFSVERPDGSNFTLKIRSTKLEDSAMYFCASSAGGGRSYNEQFFGPGTRLTVL.

Points on this clone: Other DNA variants within this sample encode the same CDR3. The chain is built from TRBV7-6 and TRBJ1-3; 10 bases are a match to TRBD1. Germline lookup yields CDR1 SGHVS and CDR2 FNYEAQ. This CDR3 spans 15 amino acids. J was trimmed by 4 bases and V by 5 bases; bases with no gene match: 5. CDR3 in amino acids: CASSLGQGSGNTIYF. CDR3 nucleotides: TGTGCCAGCAGCCTGGGACAGGGGTCCGGAAACACCATATATTTT.

The rearrangement uses TRBV7-3 and TRBJ2-5; weak D call: TRBD2 (5 bases). The CDR3 is made up of 13 amino acids. Germline V gene sequence: CDR1 SGHTA, CDR2 FQGTGA. V was shortened by 4 bases and J by 4 bases, with 10 bases between the two germline ends. The CDR3 nucleotides are TGTGCCAGCAGCTACGGGAAGGGAGAGACCCAGTACTTC. It yields the protein CASSYGKGETQYF.

V and J are TRBV12-3 or TRBV12-4 and TRBJ1-1; tentatively, D is TRBD1 (5 bases). V shed 5 bases and J shed 6 bases, with 13 bases lying between them. The CDR3 length is 13 residues. CDR3: CASSVQEFSEAFF. CDR3 nucleotides: TGTGCCAGCAGTGTACAGGAATTCTCTGAAGCTTTCTTT.

This chain links TRBV3-1 (or the pseudogene TRBV3-2) with TRBJ1-2, with D maybe TRBD1 (5 bases). The CDR3 has 14 residues. CDR1 and CDR2 from the germline V gene are LGHDT and YNNKEL (reference sequence). V was pared by 1 base and J by 3 bases, with 9 bases between. CDR3 nucleotides: TGTGCCAGCAGCCAAGGGGGCGCAGACTATGGCTACACCTTC. Encoded protein: CASSQGGADYGYTF.

This clone was observed a few times. V usage is TRBV29-1 and J usage is TRBJ1-4; D is possibly TRBD1 (6 bases). CDR1 is SQVTM, CDR2 ANQGSEA, per germline. V shed 4 bases and J shed 3 bases, with 15 bases lying between them. The CDR3 extends over 15 amino acids. CDR3 loop: CSVGVGGAPNEKLFF. The CDR3 bases are TGCAGCGTTGGTGTAGGGGGAGCTCCTAATGAAAAACTGTTTTTT.

The chain combines TRBV7-2 with TRBJ1-5; D perhaps matches TRBD1 (5 bases). The CDR3 sequence is 14 residues long. The V gene lost 1 base and the J gene lost 5 bases, with 9 bases spanning the gap. The V gene's germline CDR1 is SGHTA and CDR2 FQGNSA. CDR3 nucleotide sequence: TGTGCCAGCAGCTTAGGGGCAGGGTATCAGCCCCAGCATTTT. Its protein product is CASSLGAGYQPQHF. The variable domain in full, completed from reference TRBV7-2 and TRBJ1-5, reads GAGVSQSPSNKVTEKGKDVELRCDPISGHTALYWYRQSLGQGLEFLIYFQGNSAPDKSGLPSDRFSAERTGGSVSTLTIQRTQQEDSAVYLCASSLGAGYQPQHFGDGTRLSIL.

The chain uses TRBV5-1 and TRBJ2-3, with a tentative D call TRBD2 (6 bases). The CDR3 runs 16 residues. Per germline, CDR1 SGHRS and CDR2 YFSETQ. V was clipped by 0 bases and J by 2 bases, with 13 bases between them. The CDR3 DNA reads TGCGCCAGCAGCTTGGGCGGGGACTCGGCCACAGATACGCAGTATTTT. It yields the protein CASSLGGDSATDTQYF.

This clone was observed a handful of times. The rearrangement uses TRBV19 and TRBJ1-2; 7 nucleotides agree with TRBD1. The CDR3 totals 12 residues. Germline CDR1 and CDR2: LNHDA and SQIVND (reference sequence). The V gene end was trimmed by 5 bases and the J gene end by 13 bases; junction bases not matched to a gene: 10. The CDR3 region has the DNA TGTGCCAGTAGTGGAAGACAGGGCGTATCCACCTTC. Its protein product is CASSGRQGVSTF.